The 6 T cell receptor beta chains presented below share a single source sample, sequenced in a study of response to subunit inactivated influenza vaccine. TCRdb ran MiXCR on the RT-PCR reads and lists one entry per CDR3 protein. This table has 500,000 to 600,000 distinct CDR3 sequences, 7.6% appearing once. The sample here was PBMCs from blood, taken less than 30 months after vaccination. The source is a man between 50 and 75 years old who received an inactivated influenza vaccine.

The chain couples TRBV7-9 to TRBJ2-5; no firm D call. CDR1 and CDR2 from the germline V gene are SEHNR and FQNEAQ (reference sequence). With 2 bases removed from V and 2 bases from J, the gap between germline ends came to 9 bases. The CDR3 loop spans 14 amino acids. The CDR3 spells CASSLRRLQETQYF. CDR3 nucleotides: TGTGCCAGCAGCTTAAGGCGGCTTCAAGAGACCCAGTACTTC.

This clonotype has a count of ten or more. V is TRBV28 and J is TRBJ2-5, with 11 bases lining up with TRBD1. The CDR3 is 15 amino acids. Germline loops: CDR1 MDHEN, CDR2 SYDVKM. J lost 7 bases, V lost 4 bases, and 8 bases had no gene match. Here the CDR3 DNA reads TGTGCCAGCAGTTCAGACGGGGACAGGGGGGGGACCCAGTACTTC. It is translated as CASSSDGDRGGTQYF.

The CDR3 DNA reads TGCAGCGTTCGACTCTTGGCGGGGAACCCCTACGAGCAGTACTTC. This gives the protein CSVRLLAGNPYEQYF. The V call is TRBV29-1, the J call TRBJ2-7; TRBD2 might be the D (6 bases). The ends were cut back, 5 bases at V and 2 bases at J, with 19 bases in the middle. This CDR3 comprises 15 residues. Per the germline V gene, CDR1 is SQVTM and CDR2 is ANQGSEA.

There are a few counts of this clonotype. The chain employs TRBV20-1 and TRBJ2-7, with D hard to call. This CDR3 comprises 11 residues. Per germline, CDR1 DFQATT and CDR2 SNEGSKA (reference sequence). V lost 4 bases and J lost 6, with 10 bases in between. The CDR3 DNA reads TGCAGTGCTAAACAATTATCCGAGCAGTACTTC. It translates to CSAKQLSEQYF.

This clonotype showed up just a few times. V is TRBV7-2 and J is TRBJ1-5, with D unresolved. The germline V gene encodes CDR1 SGHTA and CDR2 FQGNSA. V was shortened by 3 bases and J by 0 bases, with 9 bases between the two germline ends. This CDR3 is 15 amino acids long. CDR3 protein: CASSFSLDSNQPQHF. The CDR3 nucleotides are TGTGCCAGCAGCTTTAGCTTAGATAGCAATCAGCCCCAGCATTTT.

V is TRBV4-3 and J is TRBJ2-1, with D possibly being TRBD2 (6 bases). The CDR3 runs to 16 residues. From germline, CDR1 is LGHNA and CDR2 YSLEER. The ends were cut back, 0 bases at V and 3 bases at J, with 12 bases in the middle. The CDR3 sequence is CASSQEASVYYNEQFF. The CDR3 bases are TGCGCCAGCAGCCAAGAAGCTAGCGTCTACTACAATGAGCAGTTCTTC.